The 14 T cell receptor beta chains in this list originate from one sample, sequenced in a study of regulatory T cells in long-lasting Graves disease. Building the TCR beta libraries relied on iRepertoire HTBI primers, and CDR3 regions underwent Arm-PCR. TCRdb used MiXCR to reprocess the multiplex PCR reads, holding one entry per CDR3 protein. The sample contains around 500,000 distinct CDR3 sequences, roughly 20% of which appear only once. Time point noted: persistent/refractory GD, antithyroid drugs over 5 years with positive TRAb. The authors made the TCR library using RNA they extracted from PBMCs. Material: peripheral blood mononuclear cells (PBMCs), obtained when the disease was refractory, from a patient treated with antithyroid drugs. The receptor source for this set is a female donor with Graves disease.

Only a few counts were recorded for this clonotype. The chain employs TRBV19 and TRBJ2-7; D is unclear. The CDR3 consists of 15 residues. Germline V gene data show CDR1 as LNHDA and CDR2 as SQIVND (reference sequence). V gave up 7 bases and J gave up 1 base, with 17 bases separating them. As DNA, the CDR3 is TGTGCCAGTAAGGAATTTGGACGAGGTTCCTACGAGCAGTACTTC. This sequence encodes CASKEFGRGSYEQYF.

This chain connects TRBV14 to TRBJ1-2; TRBD1 might be the D (5 bases). The CDR3 is made up of 15 amino acids. The V gene's germline CDR1 is SGHDN and CDR2 FVKESK. The V gene lost 0 bases and the J gene lost 8 bases, with 16 bases spanning the gap. CDR3 region: CASSQETAPRGGYTF. The CDR3 DNA follows: TGTGCCAGCAGCCAAGAGACAGCGCCCAGAGGGGGCTACACCTTC.

The chain combines TRBV20-1 with TRBJ2-2, with 9 bases fitting TRBD2. The CDR3 has 16 residues. The V segment lost 3 bases and the J segment 9 bases; nucleotides outside the gene matches: 14. In germline, CDR1 is DFQATT, CDR2 SNEGSKA (reference sequence). This CDR3 reads CSASPAGGSWERELFF. CDR3 DNA: TGCAGTGCTAGTCCAGCGGGAGGATCCTGGGAAAGGGAGCTGTTTTTT.

Details on this clonotype: With a much larger clone just one base away, this may be a read error. The V gene is TRBV6-5, the J gene TRBJ1-4; 7 bases match TRBD1. The V gene end was trimmed by 2 bases and the J gene end by 11 bases; junction bases not matched to a gene: 8. CDR1 is MNHEY, CDR2 SVGAGI, per germline. The CDR3 is 14 residues long. CDR3 loop: CASSYRDRLLKLFF. CDR3 nucleotides: TGTGCCAGCAGTTACCGGGACAGACTCTTGAAACTGTTTTTT.

J is TRBJ1-3 and V is TRBV30; 11 nucleotides line up with TRBD1. CDR3 length equals 16 residues. The germline CDR1 and CDR2 sequences are GTSNPN and SVGIG (reference sequence). V dropped 4 bases and J dropped 2; count of bases not matched to a gene: 7. In DNA, the CDR3 is TGTGCCTGGACTAAAGGACAGGGGGCCGCTGGAAACACCATATATTTT. Residues: CAWTKGQGAAGNTIYF.

This clonotype has a count of ten or more. The V gene is TRBV20-1, the J gene TRBJ2-7; D is ambiguous. The length of the CDR3 is 14 residues. The germline V gene has CDR1 DFQATT and CDR2 SNEGSKA (reference sequence). The V and J ends lost 3 bases and 0 bases respectively, with 12 bases between them. CDR3 amino acids: CSASPATDSYEQYF. In DNA form, the CDR3 reads TGCAGTGCTAGTCCGGCGACTGACTCCTACGAGCAGTACTTC.

This clonotype has a count of ten or more. In DNA, the CDR3 is TGCAGTGCTAGAGACCCAGGAGTTTGGAACACTGAAGCTTTCTTT. Protein product: CSARDPGVWNTEAFF. The chain has TRBV20-1 and TRBJ1-1; D is unresolved. Germline CDR1 reads DFQATT; CDR2 reads SNEGSKA (reference sequence). Trimming shortened V by 0 bases and J by 1 base, and 12 bases separated the two germline ends. This CDR3 comprises 15 residues.

The chain uses TRBV5-4 and TRBJ2-7; D call uncertain. Between the trimmed V and J ends, which lost 0 bases and 9 bases, there was a span of 10 bases. The CDR3 has 12 residues. The germline V gene has CDR1 SGHNT and CDR2 YYREEE (reference sequence). The CDR3 nucleotides read TGTGCCAGCAGCTTGGCTGGTCTTGGGCAGTACTTC. Its protein product is CASSLAGLGQYF.

This clonotype was observed a handful of times. The chain recombines TRBV5-4 with TRBJ1-1; D perhaps matches TRBD1 (6 bases). CDR3 length: 13 residues. V lost 5 bases, J lost 10 bases, and 18 bases lay in between. Germline V gene data show CDR1 as SGHNT and CDR2 as YYREEE (reference sequence). CDR3 coding DNA: TGTGCCAGCAGGACGAGAGGGGGGGGCATAGCTTTCTTT. Protein sequence: CASRTRGGGIAFF.

This clonotype showed up many times. This chain links TRBV6-1 with TRBJ2-1; 9 positions match TRBD2. With V trimmed by 7 bases and J by 9 bases, 7 bases remained unmatched. The CDR3 totals 13 residues. CDR1 and CDR2 (germline): MNHNS, SASEGT. The CDR3 DNA reads as TGTGCCAGCACTCCCCCGCGGGAGGGTGAGCAGTTCTTC. Encoded protein: CASTPPREGEQFF.

This clonotype has only one observation. This chain connects TRBV4-1 to TRBJ2-7; no firm D call. This CDR3 is built from 14 residues. CDR1 is MGHRA and CDR2 is YSYEKL in the germline V gene. Trimming stripped 3 bases from V and 2 bases from J, with 11 bases between. CDR3 region: CASSQNPEPYEQYF. For the CDR3, the DNA is TGCGCCAGCAGCCAGAACCCCGAGCCCTACGAGCAGTACTTC.

This clonotype was seen more than once but under ten times. This chain joins TRBV27 and TRBJ2-7; D call uncertain. V gave up 2 bases and J gave up 3 bases, with 8 bases separating them. Germline V CDR1 and CDR2: MNHEY, SMNVEV (reference sequence). The CDR3 totals 13 residues. The CDR3 spells CASSLIPRYEQYF. In DNA form, the CDR3 reads TGTGCCAGCAGTTTAATCCCCCGCTACGAGCAGTACTTC.

CDR3 nucleotides: TGTGCCAGCAGCTTCTCCGTGGGGGTACGCTCACCCCTCCACTTT. It specifies CASSFSVGVRSPLHF. V gene TRBV5-5 combines with J gene TRBJ1-6, with D possibly being TRBD1 (5 bases). This CDR3 is built from 15 residues. CDR1 is SGHKS and CDR2 is YYEKEE in the germline V gene (reference sequence). V lost 2 bases to trimming and J lost 10 bases, with 16 bases between them.

The V gene is TRBV20-1, the J gene TRBJ1-1; D may be TRBD1 (6 bases). Germline CDR1 is DFQATT and CDR2 is SNEGSKA (reference sequence). V lost 2 bases and J 1 base, leaving 17 bases between the germline ends. The CDR3 sequence is 16 residues long. CDR3 nucleotides: TGCAGTGCTAGACCAGTCCCCGGGACAAGGAACACTGAAGCTTTCTTT. Amino acid sequence: CSARPVPGTRNTEAFF.